The source of this T cell receptor (beta chain) is a study of blood T cell repertoires in COVID-19 (dated by TCRdb to 2018 to 2021). Regarding the study in general: Collaborator samples came from the United States, Italy and Spain and covered acute and convalescent phases of COVID-19. The dataset comprised deeply sampled blood TCRbeta repertoires from subjects exposed to, actively infected with, or recovered from COVID-19. The material from the prospective study consisted of cDNA or gDNA derived from T cells, B-cell-depleted T cells, or PBMCs. The samples were drawn from the first 160 participants of the ongoing ImmuneRACE study and from 1,200 or so subjects provided by 6 global collaborators. Where available, HLA class I and class II types were taken from metadata supplied by the sample provider and were not determined by assay-based typing. The repertoires were released in a freely available public database intended as a resource for research on the immune response to SARS-CoV-2. Sample metadata almost always included a de-identified subject ID, COVID-19 status, age in years and sex. Points the paper makes about the study in general: Clinical and demographic metadata were provided uncurated, with the amount varying by source and participant.

Points on this clone: Its recognized antigen is unknown. Within one base of it there is no much larger clone, and no base qualities were kept.

The immunoSEQ Assay, a bias-controlled multiplex PCR, was used to amplify TCRbeta CDR3 regions from genomic DNA. As for the authors' bioinformatics: The number of nucleated cells in each sample was estimated from the amplification of reference gene primers within the assay. To quantify the absolute abundance of each unique TCRbeta CDR3 rearrangement, sequence reads were collapsed and filtered. For each sample, productive Simpson clonality was calculated as the square root of Simpson's diversity index over productive rearrangements. TCRdb retrieved this table from immuneACCESS and kept in-frame rearrangements only. Not all clones are present; in checked studies, unresolved V genes account for under half, and no reason is known for the remainder. That table furnishes V, J and clone size, whereas the DNA furnished D and trimming. Here the sample has approximately 150,000 clones; approximately 77% occur a single time. The ten largest account for about a sixth of the sample.

In the prospective study, participants were about 18 to 95 years old, resided in under 30 geographic areas of the United States, and were enrolled through a virtual design. In the prospective study, cohorts were assigned on the basis of participant-reported clinical history obtained from a screening survey and a study questionnaire. For ImmuneRACE Cohort 3, a participant was defined as recovered based on two consecutive negative NP/OP PCR tests, clearance by a healthcare professional, or resolution of symptoms. In the prospective study, mobile phlebotomists collected whole blood, serum and a nasopharyngeal or oropharyngeal swab from each participant. Participants in the prospective study had the option to provide additional blood draws and questionnaires over a roughly two-month period. Prospective study blood samples were shipped either frozen or at room temperature before DNA extraction. CDR1 and CDR2 (SGHTA, FQGNSA) derive from the germline V gene. V is pruned by 6 bases and J by 8 bases, leaving 9 bases of the junction without a gene match. The CDR3 spans 15 residues, from the cysteine through the phenylalanine. The only DNA kept is the CDR3, 45 bases in frame from the first base.

The rearrangement joined TRBV7-2 to TRBJ1-4, with 10 middle bases fitting TRBD1. Sequenced: PBMCs or T cells enriched from blood (not recorded which). This receptor was obtained from a man aged 55 to 70 who had recovered from COVID-19. The CDR3 here reads CASSRTGQGGEKLFF. Here is the DNA: TGTGCCAGCAGTCGTACCGGACAGGGGGGCGAAAAACTGTTTTTT.